This TCR beta chain originates from a study of T cell responses to AZD1222 COVID-19 vaccine. This CDR3 is 14 amino acids long. Trimming pared 1 base from V and 0 bases from J, leaving 8 bases between. Germline-derived CDR1 and CDR2 are SGHRS and YFSETQ. Libraries were prepared by immunoSEQ multiplex PCR; TCRdb keeps only in-frame clonotypes and omits some of them. The data contain about 120,000 clones, approximately 90% of them singletons. This rearrangement joins TRBV5-1 to TRBJ2-7; D may be TRBD1 or TRBD2 (5 bases each). Sequenced material: peripheral blood, taken on day 0 of AZD1222 vaccination. This sequence was found in an adult in good health. The CDR3 sequence: CASSLYGTSYEQYF. DNA for the CDR3: TGCGCCAGCAGCTTGTACGGGACCTCCTACGAGCAGTACTTC.